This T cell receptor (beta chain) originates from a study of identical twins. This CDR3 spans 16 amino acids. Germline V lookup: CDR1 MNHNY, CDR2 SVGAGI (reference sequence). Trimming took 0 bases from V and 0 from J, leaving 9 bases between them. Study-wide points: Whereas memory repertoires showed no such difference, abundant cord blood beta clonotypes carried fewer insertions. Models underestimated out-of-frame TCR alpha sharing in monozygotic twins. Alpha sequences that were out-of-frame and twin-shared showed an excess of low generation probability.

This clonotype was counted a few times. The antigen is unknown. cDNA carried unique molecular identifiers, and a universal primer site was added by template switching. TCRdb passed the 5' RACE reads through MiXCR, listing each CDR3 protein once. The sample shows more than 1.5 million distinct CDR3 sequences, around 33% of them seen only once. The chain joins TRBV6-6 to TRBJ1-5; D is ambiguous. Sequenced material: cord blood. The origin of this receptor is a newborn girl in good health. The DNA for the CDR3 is TGTGCCAGCAGTTACTCTGGCAGAAATAGCAATCAGCCCCAGCATTTT. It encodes CASSYSGRNSNQPQHF.